The subject of this entry is one T cell receptor beta chain. These data originate in a study of shared clonotypes between healthy human individuals. Assay used: immunoSEQ multiplex PCR; TCRdb lists only in-frame clones, some missing. The sample shows some 2,100,000 clones, about 94% of them seen only once. Germline assignment: CDR1 SGHNT and CDR2 YYREEE (reference sequence). Trimming removed 4 bases from V and 10 bases from J, with 23 bases in between. The CDR3 extends over 16 amino acids. This TCR came from a man aged 18-30 years in good health. Sequencing was carried out using naive CD4+ T cells sorted from blood. The sample's subset: CD45RA+ positively selected. V gene TRBV5-4 combines with J gene TRBJ2-2; D uncertain. Written as DNA, the CDR3 is TGTGCCAGCAGCCTGGACGTGTTGCGTGGTAATGTGGAGCTGTTTTTT. Its translation is CASSLDVLRGNVELFF.